The 32 T cell receptor beta chains below were found in one sample sequenced in a study of T cells in Graves' hyperthyroidism and ophthalmopathy. What was amplified from RNA transcripts were TCR beta CDR3 regions. During a first-round RT-PCR of the TCR CDR3, the HTBI primer set was used. Each CDR3 protein gets one entry after TCRdb re-called the multiplex PCR reads with MiXCR. The sample holds fewer than 400,000 distinct CDR3 sequences, about an eighth seen once. What was sequenced was blood. These receptors were obtained from a man in his fifties or sixties with Graves' ophthalmopathy.

The chain links TRBV11-1 to TRBJ2-7; D unresolved. CDR3 length: 16 residues. Germline CDR1 SGHAT, CDR2 FQDESV (reference sequence). V was trimmed by 2 bases and J by 2 bases, leaving 16 bases between them. Here the CDR3 DNA reads TGTGCCAGCAGCTTATTGTCTAGTGGTGTTGCCTACGAGCAGTACTTC. This translates into CASSLLSSGVAYEQYF.

This clonotype was picked up many times. J is TRBJ2-1 and V is TRBV6-1, with D perhaps assigned TRBD1 or TRBD2 (5 bases each). CDR1 is MNHNS, CDR2 SASEGT, per germline. CDR3 size: 17 residues. Between the trimmed V and J ends, which lost 5 bases and 3 bases, there was a span of 20 bases. CDR3: CASSYGVDWGSYNEQFF. In nucleotides, the CDR3 is TGTGCCAGCAGTTATGGGGTTGATTGGGGGAGCTACAATGAGCAGTTCTTC.

The gene calls are TRBV25-1 and TRBJ1-6; D might be TRBD1 (5 bases). The CDR3 loop spans 15 amino acids. V was pared by 6 bases and J by 1 base, with 10 bases between. The germline V gene encodes CDR1 MGHDK and CDR2 SYGVNS. CDR3 bases: TGTGCCAGCAGGGGGACGGGTTCCTATAATTCACCCCTCCACTTT. Translated: CASRGTGSYNSPLHF. The whole variable domain, filled in from reference TRBV25-1 and TRBJ1-6, reads EADIYQTPRYLVIGTGKKITLECSQTMGHDKMYWYQQDPGMELHLIHYSYGVNSTEKGDLSSESTVSRIRTEHFPLTLESARPSHTSQYLCASRGTGSYNSPLHFGNGTRLTVT.

This clonotype was seen only a few times. This sequence joins TRBV5-6 and TRBJ1-2; D is uncertain. This CDR3 spans 13 amino acids. With 6 bases removed from V and 4 bases from J, the gap between germline ends came to 13 bases. Germline V gene lookup returns CDR1 SGHDT and CDR2 YYEEEE. CDR3: CASTEDTIYGYTF. The DNA for the CDR3 is TGTGCCAGCACCGAAGACACGATCTATGGCTACACCTTC.

This clonotype came up many times. The chain couples TRBV20-1 to TRBJ2-1, with 10 bases lining up with TRBD2. This CDR3 has 14 amino acids. V dropped 4 bases and J dropped 3; count of bases not matched to a gene: 3. CDR1 and CDR2 (germline): DFQATT, SNEGSKA (reference sequence). DNA for the CDR3: TGCAGTGCTAATGGACTAGCGGTCTACAATGAGCAGTTCTTC. This translates into CSANGLAVYNEQFF.

The genes are TRBV2 and TRBJ2-1, with no clear D. V was cut by 7 bases and J by 8 bases, with 9 bases left in between. Germline V CDR1 and CDR2: SNHLY, FYNNEI. The CDR3 length is 11 residues. As DNA, the CDR3 is TGTGCCAGCATATTGTTAGATGAGCAGTTCTTC. Its protein is CASILLDEQFF.

This clonotype was detected a few times. The V call is TRBV5-6, the J call TRBJ2-3, with 7 bases lining up with TRBD2. Looked up from germline, CDR1 is SGHDT and CDR2 is YYEEEE. V was clipped by 3 bases and J by 2 bases; unmatched bases: 3. The CDR3 is 14 amino acids. CDR3 coding DNA: TGTGCCAGCAGCTCCCTAGCGGACACAGATACGCAGTATTTT. Its translation: CASSSLADTDTQYF.

This clonotype showed up just once. J is TRBJ2-2 and V is TRBV28; the D is unclear. This CDR3 has 14 amino acids. The germline gives CDR1 MDHEN, CDR2 SYDVKM. V lost 4 bases and J 4 bases, leaving 10 bases between the germline ends. CDR3 DNA: TGTGCCAGCAGTTCCTCCCAGGTCACCGGGGAGCTGTTTTTT. It encodes CASSSSQVTGELFF.

In this sample, this clonotype turned up a few times. V gene TRBV9 combines with J gene TRBJ2-5; 8 nucleotides line up with TRBD2. The CDR3 extends over 14 amino acids. The trim removed 3 bases at V and 5 bases at J, leaving 6 bases unmatched. Looked up from germline, CDR1 is SGDLS and CDR2 is YYNGEE. Here the CDR3 reads CASSASGSKETQYF. In DNA, the CDR3 is TGTGCCAGCAGCGCGAGCGGGAGTAAGGAGACCCAGTACTTC.

This clonotype showed up many times. The V and J genes are TRBV3-1 and TRBJ2-5, with TRBD1 matching over 11 bases. Trimming cost V 4 bases and J 4 bases; bases outside gene matches: 2. This CDR3 is 14 amino acids long. Germline loops: CDR1 LGHDT, CDR2 YNNKEL (reference sequence). CDR3 residues: CASSLDRGRETQYF. CDR3 DNA sequence: TGTGCCAGCAGCCTGGACAGGGGGCGAGAGACCCAGTACTTC.

This clonotype was detected ten times or more. This chain's CDR3 is CASGDRYNEQFF. The DNA for the CDR3 is TGCGCCAGCGGGGATAGATACAATGAGCAGTTCTTC. The chain has TRBV10-1 and TRBJ2-1, with no clear D. This CDR3 has 12 residues. Deletions cut 8 bases from V and 4 bases from J, with 9 bases between. Germline-derived CDR1 and CDR2 are WNHNN and SYGVQD (reference sequence).

This clonotype was seen ten or more times. The chain couples TRBV11-1 to TRBJ2-5; D may be TRBD1 (6 bases). The CDR3 length is 14 residues. CDR1 and CDR2 from the germline V gene are SGHAT and FQDESV (reference sequence). Trimming removed 5 bases from V and 4 bases from J, with 14 bases in between. Here the CDR3 reads CASSPEQGRETQYF. The CDR3 bases are TGTGCCAGCAGCCCTGAACAGGGTCGAGAGACCCAGTACTTC.

This clonotype showed up many times. The chain uses TRBV11-2 and TRBJ2-1; D uncertain. Looked up from germline, CDR1 is SGHAT and CDR2 is FQNNGV. V lost 1 base and J 5 bases, leaving 18 bases between the germline ends. This CDR3 contains 17 residues. The CDR3 sequence: CASSLAPTKHRDNEQFF. CDR3 nucleotide sequence: TGTGCCAGCAGCTTAGCCCCCACGAAGCACAGAGACAATGAGCAGTTCTTC.

This clonotype was found many times. The chain carries TRBV2 and TRBJ2-7; D possibly corresponds to TRBD2 (6 bases). V was clipped by 6 bases and J by 4 bases, with 19 bases between them. CDR3 length equals 15 residues. Germline V lookup: CDR1 SNHLY, CDR2 FYNNEI. CDR3 nucleotides: TGTGCCAGCAGCTATACACTAGCAACCTCGTACGAGCAGTACTTC. Its protein product is CASSYTLATSYEQYF.

This clonotype has at least ten counts. The CDR3 DNA sequence: TGTGCCAGCAGTTTTCCGGGACGGACAGACACTGAAGCTTTCTTT. It encodes CASSFPGRTDTEAFF. The chain combines TRBV28 with TRBJ1-1, with a possible D match to TRBD1 (6 bases). CDR1 and CDR2 (germline): MDHEN, SYDVKM. V was trimmed by 3 bases and J by 3 bases, leaving 14 bases between them. The CDR3 sequence is 15 residues long.

This clonotype occurred many times. The chain is built from TRBV29-1 and TRBJ1-2, with 10 bases aligning to TRBD1. CDR3 length: 13 residues. Germline CDR1 is SQVTM and CDR2 is ANQGSEA. V trimming: 6 bases; J trimming: 3 bases; junction bases outside the gene matches: 4. Here the CDR3 reads CSVAGQGYYGYTF. DNA for the CDR3: TGCAGCGTCGCGGGACAGGGGTACTATGGCTACACCTTC.

This clonotype has more than one count but fewer than ten. One end of the junction is discordant with germline, which a read error may explain. The gene calls are TRBV20-1 and TRBJ2-6; TRBD2 matches at 7 bases. CDR1 and CDR2 from the germline V gene are DFQATT and SNEGSKA (reference sequence). The CDR3 is 12 amino acids. The CDR3 region is CSARDKGSGFPF. CDR3 nucleotide sequence: TGCAGTGCTAGAGATAAGGGTAGCGGGTTCCCTTTC.

This clonotype is a singleton in its sample. This chain links TRBV3-1 with TRBJ2-3, with TRBD2 matching over 11 bases. CDR3 length equals 17 residues. V shed 2 bases and J 1 base; nucleotides not matched to a gene: 5. Looked up from germline, CDR1 is LGHDT and CDR2 is YNNKEL (reference sequence). The CDR3 spells CASSQLLAGVGTDTQYF. In nucleotides, the CDR3 is TGTGCCAGCAGCCAATTACTAGCGGGAGTGGGCACAGATACGCAGTATTTT.

This clonotype showed up many times. V gene TRBV12-3 or TRBV12-4 combines with J gene TRBJ2-7; a weak D match, TRBD1 (6 bases). V shed 2 bases and J shed 3 bases, with 11 bases lying between them. The CDR3 loop spans 14 amino acids. As DNA, the CDR3 is TGTGCCAGCAGTTTACAAGGGGGAAGCTACGAGCAGTACTTC. This gives the protein CASSLQGGSYEQYF.

There are many counts of this clonotype. The junction departs from germline at one end; a sequencing error may be responsible. V gene TRBV11-2 combines with J gene TRBJ2-1, with TRBD2 matching 7 bases. Germline V gene lookup returns CDR1 SGHAT and CDR2 FQNNGV. The length of the CDR3 is 15 residues. CDR3 nucleotides: TGTGCCAGCAGCGTGCGGGAGATCTCCAACAATGAGCAGTTCTTC. Its translation: CASSVREISNNEQFF. The variable domain in full, with the rest retrieved from reference TRBV11-2 and TRBJ2-1, is EAGVAQSPRYKIIEKRQSVAFWCNPISGHATLYWYQQILGQGPKLLIQFQNNGVVDDSQLPKDRFSAERLKGVDSTLKIQPAKLEDSAVYLCASSVREISNNEQFFGPGTRLTVL.

This clonotype occurred many times. This sequence joins TRBV2 and TRBJ1-2, with a possible D match to TRBD1 (5 bases). From germline, CDR1 is SNHLY and CDR2 FYNNEI. This CDR3 is built from 12 residues. The V and J ends lost 4 bases and 8 bases respectively, with 11 bases between them. In DNA form, the CDR3 reads TGTGCCAGCAGTGGCGAGAGGGGAGGCTACACCTTC. Protein product: CASSGERGGYTF.

This clonotype turned up a few times. The chain is built from TRBV28 and TRBJ1-5; D ambiguous. Germline CDR1 reads MDHEN; CDR2 reads SYDVKM. V gave up 5 bases and J gave up 4 bases, with 6 bases separating them. This CDR3 spans 12 amino acids. The CDR3 DNA reads TGTGCCAGCAGTGTCTTTAATCAGCCCCAGCATTTT. Translated, it gives CASSVFNQPQHF.

The genes are TRBV6-5 and TRBJ2-1; D remains ambiguous. Germline V lookup: CDR1 MNHEY, CDR2 SVGAGI. This CDR3 is 14 amino acids long. Trimming cost V 2 bases and J 7 bases, with 12 bases left between them. CDR3 amino acids: CASSYAGSRNEQFF. The CDR3 DNA sequence: TGTGCCAGCAGTTACGCCGGATCTAGGAATGAGCAGTTCTTC.

A word on this clonotype: One base away lies a much larger clone, so this may be a sequencing read error. This rearrangement joins TRBV13 to TRBJ2-3; 12 bases align to TRBD2. Germline CDR1 is PRHDT and CDR2 is FYEKMQ (reference sequence). CDR3 length equals 15 residues. CDR3 protein: CTSSYGLAGTDTQYF. The CDR3 region has the DNA TGTACCAGCAGCTACGGACTAGCGGGAACAGATACGCAGTATTTT.

The chain links TRBV29-1 to TRBJ2-2; 7 nucleotides line up with TRBD2. V dropped 4 bases and J dropped 6; count of bases not matched to a gene: 8. The CDR3 spans 14 residues. The germline CDR1 and CDR2 sequences are SQVTM and ANQGSEA. The DNA of the CDR3 is TGCAGCGTTGGTGGCGGGAGCGGGGCCGGGGAGCTGTTTTTT. Amino acids: CSVGGGSGAGELFF.

The V call is TRBV2, the J call TRBJ1-5; tentatively, D is TRBD1 (6 bases). The CDR3 totals 15 residues. Trimming shortened V by 6 bases and J by 4 bases, and 16 bases separated the two germline ends. Germline V lookup: CDR1 SNHLY, CDR2 FYNNEI. CDR3 sequence: CASSHRENPNQPQHF. CDR3 DNA: TGTGCCAGCAGCCACAGGGAAAACCCGAATCAGCCCCAGCATTTT. The full variable domain, with the rest looked up from reference TRBV2 and TRBJ1-5, is EPEVTQTPSHQVTQMGQEVILRCVPISNHLYFYWYRQILGQKVEFLVSFYNNEISEKSEIFDDQFSVERPDGSNFTLKIRSTKLEDSAMYFCASSHRENPNQPQHFGDGTRLSIL.

At least ten counts were recorded for this clonotype. J is TRBJ1-1 and V is TRBV30; TRBD1 is a possible D gene (5 bases). The CDR3 covers 15 residues. CDR1 GTSNPN and CDR2 SVGIG come from the germline V gene (reference sequence). Trimming removed 3 bases from V and 2 bases from J, with 16 bases in between. The CDR3 DNA reads TGTGCCTGGAGACAATCCGGGACGACTAACACTGAAGCTTTCTTT. It yields the protein CAWRQSGTTNTEAFF.

This clonotype was observed at least ten times. The rearrangement joins TRBV18 to TRBJ1-1; D not certain. Germline V gene data show CDR1 as KGHSH and CDR2 as LQKENI. The CDR3 contains 14 residues. The germline V and J ends were trimmed by 6 bases and 1 base, with 12 bases remaining between them. The CDR3 nucleotides read TGTGCCAGCTCCCCGGGTTGGGGGAACACTGAAGCTTTCTTT. Its protein is CASSPGWGNTEAFF.

This chain connects TRBV28 to TRBJ2-7; 8 bases agree with TRBD2. V dropped 7 bases and J dropped 4; count of bases not matched to a gene: 9. CDR1 is MDHEN, CDR2 SYDVKM, per germline. The CDR3 sequence is 14 residues long. The CDR3 DNA reads TGTGCCAGCACCCCGGGGGGGGGCGGGTACGAGCAGTACTTC. Translation: CASTPGGGGYEQYF.

This chain links TRBV19 with TRBJ2-1; 9 positions agree with TRBD2. This CDR3 comprises 16 residues. Germline V gene lookup returns CDR1 LNHDA and CDR2 SQIVND (reference sequence). The junction had 14 bases not matched to a gene; V was cut back by 6 bases and J by 8 bases. The CDR3 bases are TGTGCCAGTAGCTGGGATAGCGGGAGTGCCTATGATGAGCAGTTCTTC. Protein: CASSWDSGSAYDEQFF. Variable domain in full (rest from reference TRBV19 and TRBJ2-1): DGGITQSPKYLFRKEGQNVTLSCEQNLNHDAMYWYRQDPGQGLRLIYYSQIVNDFQKGDIAEGYSVSREKKESFPLTVTSAQKNPTAFYLCASSWDSGSAYDEQFFGPGTRLTVL.

This clonotype was recorded at least ten times. CDR3 sequence: CASTASSYSYNEQFF. In DNA form, the CDR3 reads TGTGCCAGCACCGCCTCTAGTTACTCCTACAATGAGCAGTTCTTC. This chain connects TRBV2 to TRBJ2-1; no firm D call. Germline CDR1 SNHLY, CDR2 FYNNEI. CDR3 size: 15 residues. The V and J ends lost 7 bases and 0 bases respectively, with 13 bases between them.

This clonotype was detected ten times or more. The rearrangement uses TRBV7-8 and TRBJ2-3; no reliable D call. V was cut by 5 bases and J by 4 bases, with 13 bases left in between. The CDR3 length is 14 residues. Germline CDR1 reads SGHVS; CDR2 reads FQNEAQ. The DNA of the CDR3 is TGTGCCAGCAGCACTAATACGCTCTCAGATACGCAGTATTTT. This codes for CASSTNTLSDTQYF.